The subject of this entry is one T cell receptor (beta chain). Its antigen target is currently unknown. No quality values exist for individual bases; no much larger clone is one base distant. The record originates from a study of cytomegalovirus exposure and HLA in healthy donors (dated by TCRdb to 2017 to 2019). General notes on the study: According to an earlier analysis of a few hundred of the donors, 150 million to 200 million T cells yielded 100 million or so unique TCR beta sequences and roughly 280 Gb of sequence data. About 280 gigabases of sequencing data and approximately 84 million unique TCR sequences were included in an early release covering 500 to 750 HLA-typed donors. The study profiled the T cell repertoires of 550 to 700 subjects by immunosequencing and related them to cytomegalovirus serostatus. The study combined high-throughput TCR immunosequencing, statistical association of individual TCRs with disease status, and machine learning to predict cytomegalovirus infection status. Rather than drawing on any new phenotypic data, the later analysis identified candidate immune exposures from TCR beta sequences and the way those sequences occurred across donors. In a later analysis, previously published TCR beta repertoires from 500 to 750 donors were re-analyzed and high-resolution HLA genotyping was added so that TCR occurrence patterns could be studied. Donor age, sex, ethnicity and CMV serostatus were compiled together with the repertoire data. Of the 300 to 500 genotyped donors, approximately 80% were placed in the genetic ancestry cluster associated with self-reported Caucasian donors. A later genetic analysis used genome-wide SNP genotypes for about 65% of the roughly 670 donors, treating that subset as a discovery cohort. Every discovery cohort repertoire had been produced on one sequencing platform. Roughly five DR-DQ haplotypes were treated as single units for association and clustering because of strong linkage in the cohort. Class I and class II HLA loci were covered by the typing at four-digit resolution. Typing coverage differed by locus: A, B, C, DRB1 and DQB1 were typed in roughly 620-630 donors, DQA1 in approximately 520, DPA1 in 600 to 610, and DPB1 in 472. On average, roughly 200,000 unique TCR beta nucleotide sequences were sequenced per donor among more than 350 genotyped donors of the cohort, with 15% to 20% of those sequences being non-productive. The study aimed to test whether cataloging public T cell receptors could reveal signatures of past pathogen exposure. In an earlier analysis of several hundred of the donors, high-throughput TCR beta sequencing was used to judge whether each TCR beta V gene segment behaved as functional or pseudogenic. A separate validation cohort of 100 to 150 different subjects was used in addition to the approximately 670-subject first cohort. The paper's findings and limits, for the study overall: A later genetic analysis reported fewer N-insertions in productive TCRs among donors in an Asian-associated ancestry cluster than the roughly 700-donor mean. The authors suggested that the approach could potentially be extended to other disease states and immunological phenotypes. In this cohort, only TCR beta chains were sequenced, and detectable features were limited by the absence of alpha or paired-chain data. Roughly uniform sequencing depth across donors was assumed in presence/absence analyses, although this assumption may not hold. Linkage disequilibrium might explain the correlated functional status among segregating V segments, but an unknown experimental factor could not be excluded. Because some donors lacked HLA typing at each locus, the association tests relied only on the typed subset. Most CMV-associated TCR beta chains appeared to be HLA-restricted in a later analysis, and the HLA associations seemed to be driven largely by CMV exposure. Broadly in line with IMGT annotations, most TCR beta V segments showed up in productive rearrangements about 87% or about 30% of the time in an earlier analysis of approximately 640 of the donors. In a later analysis, HLA-associated TCR beta chains showed more clonal expansion and lower generation probabilities than non-associated chains that were equally common. A further reported finding was that TCR beta sequences accurately predicted the HLA-A and HLA-B alleles for most subjects in the first cohort. In both the original and validation cohorts, the classifier was reported to diagnose cytomegalovirus status with high specificity and sensitivity. Three of the identified cytomegalovirus-associated TCR beta chains were confirmed in vitro to be specific for cytomegalovirus antigens. A later analysis reported that several top co-occurrence clusters appeared linked to parvovirus B19, influenza, CMV and Epstein-Barr virus. Because the 87-base-pair reads could not distinguish some IMGT-functional V segments, including TRBV6-2 and TRBV6-3, those segments were excluded. Most TCR sequences were observed very rarely across donors, whereas some public TCRs were present in many individuals. A later analysis found that TCR association rates varied across HLA loci, with DRB1 alleles showing the most associated TCRs and HLA-C alleles the fewest. Specific HLA alleles were associated with 16,951 TCR beta sequences at a false discovery rate of 0.05 in a later analysis. For the cohort, immune exposure information was limited to CMV serostatus. In the study, 150 to 200 TCR beta chains were listed as associated with cytomegalovirus. Because counts were too low, roughly 16 rarely observed V segments, including chromosome 9 orphons, were left out of the earlier analysis of approximately 580 of the donors. In a later genetic analysis, a missense DCLRE1C variant was associated with V-gene and J-gene trimming of TCR beta chains, and the association was replicated in an independent cohort. Assigning TCR associations to individual alleles was difficult when HLA alleles, especially DR and DQ, strongly co-occurred. A cluster of highly shared sequence variants was judged likely to represent a technical artifact of the sequencing pipeline.

Relative to germline, V is 5 bases shorter and J is 3 bases shorter, with 10 bases between their ends. Including the terminal cysteine and phenylalanine, the CDR3 comprises 14 residues. The kept DNA is CDR3 alone, 42 bases in frame from the first base. CDR1 is given as MGHDK and CDR2 as SYGVNS, both from the germline V gene. The cohort was made up of under 800 healthy bone marrow donors. At the time of sampling, every cohort member was nominally healthy, though immune exposures that went unrecorded were likely present. The donor was CMV seropositive and belonged to the group of about 290 seropositive cohort members. A peripheral blood sample was provided by each donor, and peripheral blood mononuclear cells were used for TCR beta sequencing. The Qiagen DNeasy Blood Extraction Kit was used to extract genomic DNA from the blood cell samples. Library creation used the immunoSEQ multiplex PCR assay. For the multiplex PCR, a mixture combining 60 forward primers for TCR Vbeta segments and 13 reverse primers for TCR Jbeta segments was used. The CDR3 region of rearranged TCR beta genes was amplified from genomic DNA with a multiplex PCR assay. Amplified TCR beta libraries were sequenced as 87-base-pair reads on the Illumina HiSeq System. Turning to the authors' computational methods: A later analysis tallied 80 million to 95 million unique TCR beta chains across the 666 repertoires, and approximately 12 million of those chains were shared by two or more donors. A nearest-neighbor algorithm error-corrected the raw reads and collapsed the reads into unique sequences, merging closely related sequences to remove PCR and sequencing errors. CDR3 sequences were aligned to IMGT reference sequences to assign V, D and J gene segments. For a sequence to be retained, at least a six-nucleotide match to both a V gene segment and a J gene segment was required. Rearrangements were called productive when the CDR3 lacked stop codons and stayed in frame with V and J; all others were non-productive. CDR3 was defined according to IMGT convention as the region running from the second conserved V-encoded cysteine to the conserved J-encoded phenylalanine. The earlier analysis of 587 of the donors excluded sequences that lacked an unambiguous match to a single V gene segment. An earlier analysis of a few hundred of the donors classified V segments as functional when productive rearrangements were above 56.7% and as segregating when the standard deviation between donors was above 5%. A statistical classification framework was built for diagnosing cytomegalovirus status from the catalog of TCR beta chain sequences. In a later analysis, V and J genes were assigned by comparing TCR nucleotide sequences against IMGT/GENE-DB human TR gene sequences. The TCRdist pipeline was used in a later analysis to assign CDR3 sequences and most-parsimonious VDJ recombination scenarios. A later analysis defined each TCR beta chain by its CDR3 amino acid sequence plus V-gene family, and excluded reads lacking a unique V-gene family. As a way to deal with suspected cross-contamination and a sequencing artifact, a later analysis dropped hundreds of nucleotide sequences that were highly shared and had low generation probability. A later analysis calculated a clonal expansion index for each public chain from normalized within-repertoire ranks of inferred template counts. A later analysis computed generation probabilities with a VDJ recombination model fitted to out-of-frame rearrangements, and checked the results against IGoR. Hypergeometric tests were used in a later analysis to score TCR-TCR, TCR-HLA and TCR-CMV co-occurrence, with a repertoire-size bias correction applied to the TCR pairs. A later analysis estimated false discovery rates by permuting HLA or CMV assignments 20 times. In a later analysis, co-occurring TCRs were grouped with DBSCAN, and TCRdist sequence similarity was added when clustering was performed within HLA-allele-positive subsets. Co-occurrence clustering excluded repertoires with fewer than 30,000 or more than 120,000 public chains, plus five with anomalous nucleotide sharing. Entries here come from immuneACCESS through TCRdb and include only in-frame sequences with V and J called. Some clones fail to appear in such tables; in the studies checked, an unresolved V gene covers under half of the shortfall, and the cause of the remainder is unknown. V and J calls and clone size are those listed in that table; D and trimming were worked out from the DNA. This sample has under 200,000 clones in its table, and 55% to 70% of those were observed once. Jointly, the top ten make up around 3% of the sample.

This receptor was obtained from a woman aged 40 to 50 in good health and CMV-seropositive. The chain employs TRBV25-1 and TRBJ1-4; TRBD1 might be the D gene, on 5 matching bases. Source material: PBMCs. The sequenced DNA is TGTGCCAGCAGTCCGACAGTAGCTAATGAAAAACTGTTTTTT. Its translation is CASSPTVANEKLFF.